A single TCR beta chain is shown here with its context. This record comes from a study of T cell changes during pregnancy in multiple sclerosis. Some clones are missing from TCRdb's copy, which holds only in-frame ones; the method was immunoSEQ multiplex PCR. The sample carries 50,000 or so clones, roughly 93% recorded once. V lost 3 bases, J lost 4 bases, and 12 bases lay in between. Per germline, CDR1 SNHLY and CDR2 FYNNEI. The CDR3 is made up of 14 amino acids. This sequence originates from a female donor with multiple sclerosis, enrolled in a pregnancy study. The chain joins TRBV2 to TRBJ1-2; D might be TRBD1 (6 bases). Specimen: peripheral blood, collected in the second trimester of pregnancy. CDR3 bases: TGTGCCAGCAGTGACAGGGGACTATCCTATGGCTACACCTTC. Its translation: CASSDRGLSYGYTF.